This T cell receptor beta chain was profiled in a study of blood T cells in healthy people across ages. The CDR3 runs to 13 residues. From germline, CDR1 is MNHNY and CDR2 SVGAGI (reference sequence). With 7 bases clipped from V and 3 bases from J, the junction kept 5 bases outside the gene matches. Study outcomes and limitations: Naive T cell percentage showed a strong correlation with TCR beta diversity.

Combining a sample-barcoded 5' primer with a J-beta primer mix, a second PCR ran for roughly 7 to 11 cycles. MiXCR, applied by TCRdb to the 5' RACE reads, yields one record per CDR3 protein. The repertoire holds 800,000 to 900,000 distinct CDR3 sequences, around 62% seen once, with 28% in the top ten. This clonotype occurred a few times. Its antigen is currently unknown. This clonotype was sampled from a man in his thirties or forties in good health. Sequences were obtained from blood. The chain carries TRBV6-6 and TRBJ2-5; TRBD2 matches at 7 bases. CDR3: CASTRGREETQYF. The CDR3 DNA sequence: TGTGCCAGCACCCGGGGGAGGGAAGAGACCCAGTACTTC.